This passage covers 2 T cell receptor beta chains from one sample sequenced in a study of shared clonotypes between healthy human individuals. TCRdb's table, derived via immunoSEQ multiplex PCR, lists solely in-frame clones and lacks some. The sample holds about a million clones, 70% to 85% seen once. Sequencing used memory CD4+ T cells sorted from blood. Subset specified: CD45RA-negative fraction. Receptor source: a man younger than 35 in good health.

The chain links TRBV9 to TRBJ2-2, with 9 positions matching TRBD2. This CDR3 has 17 residues. With 1 base clipped from V and 3 bases from J, the junction kept 7 bases outside the gene matches. Germline assignment: CDR1 SGDLS and CDR2 YYNGEE. CDR3 nucleotide sequence: TGTGCCAGCAGCGTATCCAGCGGGAGGTCGGACACCGGGGAGCTGTTTTTT. The encoded protein is CASSVSSGRSDTGELFF.

The genes are TRBV6-5 and TRBJ2-2; D is tentatively TRBD1 or TRBD2 (5 bases each). Trimming left V 4 bases short and J 1 base short, with 10 bases between. The CDR3 sequence is 15 residues long. Germline V lookup: CDR1 MNHEY, CDR2 SVGAGI. The CDR3 DNA is TGTGCCAGCAGTTGGGCAGGGAGGAACACCGGGGAGCTGTTTTTT. Translating it yields CASSWAGRNTGELFF.